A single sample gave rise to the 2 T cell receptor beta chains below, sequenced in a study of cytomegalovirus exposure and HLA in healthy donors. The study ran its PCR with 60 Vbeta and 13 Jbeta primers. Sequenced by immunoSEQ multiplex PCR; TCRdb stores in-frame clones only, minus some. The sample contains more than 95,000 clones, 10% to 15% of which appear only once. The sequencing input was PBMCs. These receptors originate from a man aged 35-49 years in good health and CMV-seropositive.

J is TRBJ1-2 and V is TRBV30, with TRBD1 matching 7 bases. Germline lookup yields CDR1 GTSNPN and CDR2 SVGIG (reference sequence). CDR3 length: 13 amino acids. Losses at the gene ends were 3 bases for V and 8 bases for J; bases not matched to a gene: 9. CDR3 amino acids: CAWRTPPTGGYTF. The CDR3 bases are TGTGCCTGGAGAACCCCCCCGACAGGGGGCTACACCTTC.

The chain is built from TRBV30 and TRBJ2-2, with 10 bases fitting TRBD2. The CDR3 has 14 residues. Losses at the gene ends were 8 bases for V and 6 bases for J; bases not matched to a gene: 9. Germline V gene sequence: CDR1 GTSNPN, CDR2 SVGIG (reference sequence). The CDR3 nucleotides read TGTGCCGGAAGCCTAGCGGGAGCTGCCGGGGAGCTGTTTTTT. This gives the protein CAGSLAGAAGELFF.